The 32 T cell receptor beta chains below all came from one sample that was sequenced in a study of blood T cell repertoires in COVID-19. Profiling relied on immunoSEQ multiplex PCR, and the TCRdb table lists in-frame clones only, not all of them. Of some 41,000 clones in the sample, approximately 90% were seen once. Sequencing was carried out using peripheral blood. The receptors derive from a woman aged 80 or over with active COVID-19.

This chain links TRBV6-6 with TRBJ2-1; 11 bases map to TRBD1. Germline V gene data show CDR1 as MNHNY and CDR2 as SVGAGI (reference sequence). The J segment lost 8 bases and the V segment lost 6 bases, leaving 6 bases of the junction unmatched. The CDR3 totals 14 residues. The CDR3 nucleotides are TGTGCCAGCAGCTTGAGGACAGGGGGCGATGAGCAGTTCTTC. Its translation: CASSLRTGGDEQFF.

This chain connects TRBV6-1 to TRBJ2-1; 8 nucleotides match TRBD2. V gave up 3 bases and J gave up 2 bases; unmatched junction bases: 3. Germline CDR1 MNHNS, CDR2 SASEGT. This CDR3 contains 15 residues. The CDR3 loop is CASSEPGLAYNEQFF. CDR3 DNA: TGTGCCAGCAGTGAGCCGGGACTAGCCTACAATGAGCAGTTCTTC.

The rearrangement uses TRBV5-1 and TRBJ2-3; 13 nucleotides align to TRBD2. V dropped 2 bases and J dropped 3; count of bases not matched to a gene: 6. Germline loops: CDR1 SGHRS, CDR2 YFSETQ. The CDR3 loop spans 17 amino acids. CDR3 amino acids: CASSLSTSGGATDTQYF. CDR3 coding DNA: TGCGCCAGCAGCTTATCCACTAGCGGGGGGGCGACAGATACGCAGTATTTT.

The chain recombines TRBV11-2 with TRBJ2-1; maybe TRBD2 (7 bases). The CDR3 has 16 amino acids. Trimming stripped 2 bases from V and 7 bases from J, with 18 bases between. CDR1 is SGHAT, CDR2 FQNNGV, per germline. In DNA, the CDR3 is TGTGCCAGCAGCTTAAGAGGGGGGGTTGCGGGGAATGAGCAGTTCTTC. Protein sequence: CASSLRGGVAGNEQFF.

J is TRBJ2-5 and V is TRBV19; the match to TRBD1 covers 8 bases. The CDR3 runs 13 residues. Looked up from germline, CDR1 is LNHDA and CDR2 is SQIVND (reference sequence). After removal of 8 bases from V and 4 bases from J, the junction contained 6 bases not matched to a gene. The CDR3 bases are TGTGCCAGTGCCTCAGGGGGCCGAGAGACCCAGTACTTC. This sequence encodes CASASGGRETQYF. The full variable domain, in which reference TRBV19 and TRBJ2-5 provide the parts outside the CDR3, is DGGITQSPKYLFRKEGQNVTLSCEQNLNHDAMYWYRQDPGQGLRLIYYSQIVNDFQKGDIAEGYSVSREKKESFPLTVTSAQKNPTAFYLCASASGGRETQYFGPGTRLLVL.

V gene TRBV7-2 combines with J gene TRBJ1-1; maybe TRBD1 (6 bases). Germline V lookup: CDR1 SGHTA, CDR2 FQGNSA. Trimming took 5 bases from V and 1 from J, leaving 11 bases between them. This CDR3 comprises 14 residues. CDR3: CASSPLTGNTEAFF. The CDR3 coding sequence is TGTGCCAGCAGCCCACTGACAGGGAACACTGAAGCTTTCTTT. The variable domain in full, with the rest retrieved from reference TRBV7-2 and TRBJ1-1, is GAGVSQSPSNKVTEKGKDVELRCDPISGHTALYWYRQSLGQGLEFLIYFQGNSAPDKSGLPSDRFSAERTGGSVSTLTIQRTQQEDSAVYLCASSPLTGNTEAFFGQGTRLTVV.

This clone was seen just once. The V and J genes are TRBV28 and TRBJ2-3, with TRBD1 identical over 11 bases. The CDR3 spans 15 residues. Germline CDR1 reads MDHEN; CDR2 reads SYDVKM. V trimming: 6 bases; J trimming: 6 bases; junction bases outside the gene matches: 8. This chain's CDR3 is CASSSGTGGVDTQYF. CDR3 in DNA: TGTGCCAGCAGCTCCGGGACAGGGGGAGTTGATACGCAGTATTTT.

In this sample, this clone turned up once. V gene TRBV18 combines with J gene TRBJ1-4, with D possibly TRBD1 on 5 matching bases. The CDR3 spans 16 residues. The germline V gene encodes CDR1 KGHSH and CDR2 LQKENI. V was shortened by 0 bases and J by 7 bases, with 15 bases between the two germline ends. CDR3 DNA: TGTGCCAGCTCACCACCCGAGGCAGGGATCTTTGAAAAACTGTTTTTT. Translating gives CASSPPEAGIFEKLFF.

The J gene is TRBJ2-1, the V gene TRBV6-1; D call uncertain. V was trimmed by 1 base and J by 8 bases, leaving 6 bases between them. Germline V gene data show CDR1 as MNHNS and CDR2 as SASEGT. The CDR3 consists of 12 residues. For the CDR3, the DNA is TGTGCCAGCAGTGAAGGGAGTTATGAGCAGTTCTTC. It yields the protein CASSEGSYEQFF.

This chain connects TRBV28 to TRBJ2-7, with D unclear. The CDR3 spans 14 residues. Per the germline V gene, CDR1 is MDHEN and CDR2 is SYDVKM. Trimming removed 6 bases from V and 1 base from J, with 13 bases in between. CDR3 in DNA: TGTGCCAGCAGACAGCAAGGTATATCCTACGAGCAGTACTTC. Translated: CASRQQGISYEQYF.

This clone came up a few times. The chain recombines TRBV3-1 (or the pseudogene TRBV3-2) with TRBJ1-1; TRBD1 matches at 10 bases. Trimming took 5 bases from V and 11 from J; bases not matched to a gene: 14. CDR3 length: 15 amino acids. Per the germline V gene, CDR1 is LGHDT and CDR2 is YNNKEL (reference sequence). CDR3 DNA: TGTGCCAGCAGCACCCGGGACAGGGGAGATGAGGTGGCTTTCTTT. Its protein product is CASSTRDRGDEVAFF.

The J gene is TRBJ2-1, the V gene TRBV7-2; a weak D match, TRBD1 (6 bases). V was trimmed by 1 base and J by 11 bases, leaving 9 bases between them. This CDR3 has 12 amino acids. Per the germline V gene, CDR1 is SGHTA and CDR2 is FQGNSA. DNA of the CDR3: TGTGCCAGCAGCTTAGGTCAGGGGAAGCAGTTCTTC. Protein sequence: CASSLGQGKQFF. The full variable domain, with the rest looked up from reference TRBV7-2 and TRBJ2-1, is GAGVSQSPSNKVTEKGKDVELRCDPISGHTALYWYRQSLGQGLEFLIYFQGNSAPDKSGLPSDRFSAERTGGSVSTLTIQRTQQEDSAVYLCASSLGQGKQFFGPGTRLTVL.

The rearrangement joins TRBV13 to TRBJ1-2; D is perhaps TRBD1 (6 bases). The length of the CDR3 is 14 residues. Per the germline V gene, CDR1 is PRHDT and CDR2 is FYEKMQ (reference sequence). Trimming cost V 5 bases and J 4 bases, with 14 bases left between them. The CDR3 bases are TGTGCCAGCAGCCCCGGACAGTTTTCCTATGGCTACACCTTC. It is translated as CASSPGQFSYGYTF.

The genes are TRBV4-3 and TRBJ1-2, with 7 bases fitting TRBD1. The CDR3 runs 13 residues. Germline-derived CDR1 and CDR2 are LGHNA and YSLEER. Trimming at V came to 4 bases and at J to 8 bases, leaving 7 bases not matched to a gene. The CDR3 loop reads CASSRQGFEGYTF. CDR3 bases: TGCGCCAGCAGCCGACAGGGATTTGAAGGCTACACCTTC.

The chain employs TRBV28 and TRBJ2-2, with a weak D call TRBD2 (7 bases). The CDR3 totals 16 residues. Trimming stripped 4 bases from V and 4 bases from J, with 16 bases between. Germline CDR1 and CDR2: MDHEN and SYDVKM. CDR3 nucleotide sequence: TGTGCCAGCAGTTCCGGGGCGGGGGCCCGCACCGGGGAGCTGTTTTTT. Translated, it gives CASSSGAGARTGELFF.

The CDR3 region has the DNA TGTGCCAGCAGCTTAGGGGAGGGCCTAACTAATGAAAAACTGTTTTTT. Its translation: CASSLGEGLTNEKLFF. The chain links TRBV7-2 to TRBJ1-4; D is undetermined. Trimming cost V 1 base and J 1 base, with 10 bases left between them. There are 16 residues in the CDR3. Per germline, CDR1 SGHTA and CDR2 FQGNSA.

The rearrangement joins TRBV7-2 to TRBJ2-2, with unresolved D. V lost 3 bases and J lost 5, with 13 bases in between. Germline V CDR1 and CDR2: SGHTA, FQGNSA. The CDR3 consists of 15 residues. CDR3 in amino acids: CASSFTPARTGELFF. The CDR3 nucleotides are TGTGCCAGCAGCTTCACGCCGGCCAGGACCGGGGAGCTGTTTTTT.

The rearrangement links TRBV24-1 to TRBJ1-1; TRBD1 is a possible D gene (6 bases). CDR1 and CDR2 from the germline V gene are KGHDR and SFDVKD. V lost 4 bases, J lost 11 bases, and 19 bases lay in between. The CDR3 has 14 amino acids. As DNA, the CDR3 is TGTGCCACCAGTGACCCCGCAGGGGATCGCAGGGCTTTCTTT. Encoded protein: CATSDPAGDRRAFF.

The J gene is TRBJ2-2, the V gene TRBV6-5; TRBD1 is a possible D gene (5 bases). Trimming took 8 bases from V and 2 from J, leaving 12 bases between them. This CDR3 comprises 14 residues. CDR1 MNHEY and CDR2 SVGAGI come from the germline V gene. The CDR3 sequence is CASQEGANTGELFF. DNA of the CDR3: TGTGCCAGCCAGGAAGGGGCTAACACCGGGGAGCTGTTTTTT.

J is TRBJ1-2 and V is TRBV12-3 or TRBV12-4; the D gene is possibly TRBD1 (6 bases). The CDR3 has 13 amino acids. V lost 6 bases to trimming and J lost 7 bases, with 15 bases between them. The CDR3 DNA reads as TGTGCCAGCAGGAACAGGGAGCAGGGTGGCTACACCTTC. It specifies CASRNREQGGYTF.

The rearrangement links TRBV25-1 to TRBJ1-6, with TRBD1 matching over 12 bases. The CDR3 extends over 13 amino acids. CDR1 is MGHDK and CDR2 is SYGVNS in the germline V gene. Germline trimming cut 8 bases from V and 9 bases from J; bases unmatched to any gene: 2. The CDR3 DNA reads TGTGCCAGCGGGGGACAGGGGGCTTCACCCCTCCACTTT. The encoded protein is CASGGQGASPLHF.

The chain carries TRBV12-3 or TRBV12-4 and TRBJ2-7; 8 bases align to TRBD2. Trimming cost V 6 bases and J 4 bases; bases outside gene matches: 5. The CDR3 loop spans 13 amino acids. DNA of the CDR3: TGTGCCAGCAGCCGGGGGGGGTTATACGAGCAGTACTTC. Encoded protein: CASSRGGLYEQYF.

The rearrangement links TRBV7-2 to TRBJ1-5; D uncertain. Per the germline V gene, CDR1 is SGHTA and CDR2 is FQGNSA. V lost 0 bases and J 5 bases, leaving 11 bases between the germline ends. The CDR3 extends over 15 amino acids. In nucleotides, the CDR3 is TGTGCCAGCAGCTTAGCTTCGACTGGGTATCAGCCCCAGCATTTT. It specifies CASSLASTGYQPQHF.

In DNA, the CDR3 is TGTGCCAGCAGCAAGGGACAGGGATTGTCTGAAGCTTTCTTT. It yields the protein CASSKGQGLSEAFF. This chain links TRBV13 with TRBJ1-1, with 9 bases lining up with TRBD1. The V gene end was trimmed by 5 bases and the J gene end by 6 bases; junction bases not matched to a gene: 7. The germline gives CDR1 PRHDT, CDR2 FYEKMQ (reference sequence). The CDR3 is 14 amino acids.

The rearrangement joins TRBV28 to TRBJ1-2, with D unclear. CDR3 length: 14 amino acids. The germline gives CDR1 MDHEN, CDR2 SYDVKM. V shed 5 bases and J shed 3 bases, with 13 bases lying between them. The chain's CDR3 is CASSTPGPYYGYTF. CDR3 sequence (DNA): TGTGCCAGCAGTACGCCAGGCCCTTACTATGGCTACACCTTC.

The CDR3, as DNA: TGTGCCAGCAGTCGGAACGGGTGGGATGAGCAGTTCTTC. Its protein product is CASSRNGWDEQFF. The chain is built from TRBV25-1 and TRBJ2-1; D not certain. The CDR3 spans 13 residues. Germline CDR1 MGHDK, CDR2 SYGVNS. With 5 bases removed from V and 8 bases from J, the gap between germline ends came to 13 bases.

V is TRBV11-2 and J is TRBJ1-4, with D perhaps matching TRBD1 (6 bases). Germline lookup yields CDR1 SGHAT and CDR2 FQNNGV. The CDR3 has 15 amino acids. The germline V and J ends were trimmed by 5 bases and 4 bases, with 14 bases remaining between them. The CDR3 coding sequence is TGTGCCAGCAGCACCACGACAGGCCGTAATGAAAAACTGTTTTTT. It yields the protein CASSTTTGRNEKLFF.

The DNA for the CDR3 is TGTGCCAGCAGCGTAGGTAGCGGGGGGGCCCGAGAGACCCAGTACTTC. Translation gives CASSVGSGGARETQYF. The rearrangement links TRBV9 to TRBJ2-5; 11 bases fit TRBD2. The V gene's germline CDR1 is SGDLS and CDR2 YYNGEE. The CDR3 length is 16 residues. The trim removed 0 bases at V and 4 bases at J, leaving 5 bases unmatched.

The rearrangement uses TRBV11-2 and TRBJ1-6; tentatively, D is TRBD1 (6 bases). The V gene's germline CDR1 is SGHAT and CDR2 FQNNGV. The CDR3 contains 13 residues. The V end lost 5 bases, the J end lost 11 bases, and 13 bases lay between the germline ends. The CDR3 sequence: CASSQTGMTPLHF. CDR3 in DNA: TGTGCCAGCAGCCAAACAGGGATGACACCCCTCCACTTT.

CDR3: CASSLVPGQNKETQYF. The CDR3 DNA reads TGTGCCAGCTCACTAGTACCGGGACAGAACAAAGAGACCCAGTACTTC. The chain links TRBV18 to TRBJ2-5, with 7 nucleotides matching TRBD1. Per the germline V gene, CDR1 is KGHSH and CDR2 is LQKENI. The CDR3 is made up of 16 amino acids. V lost 4 bases, J lost 3 bases, and 11 bases stayed unmatched. Supplemented by reference TRBV18 and TRBJ2-5, the full variable domain reads NAGVMQNPRHLVRRRGQEARLRCSPMKGHSHVYWYRQLPEEGLKFMVYLQKENIIDESGMPKERFSAEFPKEGPSILRIQQVVRGDSAAYFCASSLVPGQNKETQYFGPGTRLLVL.

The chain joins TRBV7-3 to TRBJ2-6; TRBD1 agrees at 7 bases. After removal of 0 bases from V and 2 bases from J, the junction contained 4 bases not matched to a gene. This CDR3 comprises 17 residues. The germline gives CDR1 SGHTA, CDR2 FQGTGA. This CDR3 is CASSLTSTGAGANVLTF. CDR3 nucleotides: TGTGCCAGCAGCTTAACTTCCACAGGGGCTGGGGCCAACGTCCTGACTTTC.

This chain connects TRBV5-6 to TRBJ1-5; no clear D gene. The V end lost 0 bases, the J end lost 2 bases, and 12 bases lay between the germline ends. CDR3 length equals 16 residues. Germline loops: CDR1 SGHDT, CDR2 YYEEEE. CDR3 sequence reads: CASSLGPGMGNQPQHF. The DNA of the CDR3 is TGTGCCAGCAGCTTGGGACCGGGGATGGGCAATCAGCCCCAGCATTTT.